These 27 T cell receptor beta chains came from one sample sequenced in a study of regulatory T cells in long-lasting Graves disease. For TCR beta, libraries came from iRepertoire HTBI primers and Arm-PCR of CDR3 regions. TCRdb fed the multiplex PCR reads into MiXCR, producing one record per CDR3 protein. The sample includes 700,000 or so distinct CDR3 sequences, 25% to 30% seen only once; the top ten take under 55%. Stated time point: persistent/refractory GD, antithyroid drugs over 5 years with positive TRAb. Scientists built the TCR library using RNA that was extracted from PBMCs. The specimen was peripheral blood mononuclear cells (PBMCs), collected when the disease was refractory, from a patient treated with antithyroid drugs. These receptors all stem from a female donor with Graves disease.

The DNA for the CDR3 is TGTGCCAGCAGTGATCGGCTGTCTCAAGAGACCCAGTACTTC. This gives the protein CASSDRLSQETQYF. V gene TRBV6-1 combines with J gene TRBJ2-5, with unresolved D. This CDR3 is built from 14 residues. The germline V gene has CDR1 MNHNS and CDR2 SASEGT. Trimming cost V 3 bases and J 2 bases, with 10 bases left between them.

The sample holds many counts of this clonotype. V usage is TRBV2 and J usage is TRBJ1-4; D unresolved. Trimming took 4 bases from V and 5 from J, leaving 11 bases between them. CDR1 SNHLY and CDR2 FYNNEI come from the germline V gene. This CDR3 region has 14 residues. In nucleotides, the CDR3 is TGTGCCAGCAGTGTCTTGGGCGGCAATGAAAAACTGTTTTTT. Its protein product is CASSVLGGNEKLFF. Variable domain in full (rest from reference TRBV2 and TRBJ1-4): EPEVTQTPSHQVTQMGQEVILRCVPISNHLYFYWYRQILGQKVEFLVSFYNNEISEKSEIFDDQFSVERPDGSNFTLKIRSTKLEDSAMYFCASSVLGGNEKLFFGSGTQLSVL.

This sequence joins TRBV5-1 and TRBJ2-7; TRBD2 matches at 7 bases. The CDR3 sequence is 14 residues long. The V segment lost 4 bases and the J segment 0 bases; nucleotides outside the gene matches: 4. Germline V gene data show CDR1 as SGHRS and CDR2 as YFSETQ. The CDR3 DNA is TGCGCCAGCAGCACCTGGACTAGCTCCTACGAGCAGTACTTC. Protein product: CASSTWTSSYEQYF.

This clonotype was counted between two and nine times. The V and J genes are TRBV15 and TRBJ1-5; D may be TRBD1 (5 bases). The germline V gene encodes CDR1 LNHNV and CDR2 YYDKDF (reference sequence). The V gene lost 4 bases and the J gene lost 3 bases, with 10 bases spanning the gap. This CDR3 region has 14 residues. CDR3 nucleotides: TGTGCCACCAGCACCGGGACGGACAATCAGCCCCAGCATTTT. It encodes CATSTGTDNQPQHF.

The chain is built from TRBV2 and TRBJ1-5, with TRBD1 as a possible D gene (5 bases). This CDR3 has 16 residues. Per germline, CDR1 SNHLY and CDR2 FYNNEI. Trimming stripped 7 bases from V and 3 bases from J, with 19 bases between. CDR3 protein: CASTFPTTAANQPQHF. The CDR3 DNA sequence: TGTGCCAGCACTTTCCCGACGACAGCCGCCAATCAGCCCCAGCATTTT.

The chain has TRBV20-1 and TRBJ1-4; TRBD1 matches at 7 bases. The CDR3 is 16 residues long. The V gene end was trimmed by 3 bases and the J gene end by 3 bases; junction bases not matched to a gene: 10. The germline V gene encodes CDR1 DFQATT and CDR2 SNEGSKA (reference sequence). The CDR3 sequence is CSASDRVSWSNEKLFF. The CDR3 nucleotides are TGCAGTGCTAGTGACAGGGTATCGTGGTCTAATGAAAAACTGTTTTTT.

The rearrangement uses TRBV27 and TRBJ2-6, with D tentatively TRBD1 (5 bases). Between the trimmed V and J ends, which lost 4 bases and 2 bases, there was a span of 12 bases. This CDR3 region has 16 residues. Germline V gene data show CDR1 as MNHEY and CDR2 as SMNVEV (reference sequence). Written as DNA, the CDR3 is TGTGCCAGCAGTTCGATAGGGGTAACTGGGGCCAACGTCCTGACTTTC. It codes for CASSSIGVTGANVLTF.

This clonotype was seen once. J is TRBJ2-3 and V is TRBV19; perhaps TRBD1 as D (5 bases). Looked up from germline, CDR1 is LNHDA and CDR2 is SQIVND (reference sequence). Trimming cost V 6 bases and J 3 bases, with 7 bases left between them. The CDR3 covers 12 residues. CDR3 DNA sequence: TGTGCCAGTAGCGCAGGGACAGATACGCAGTATTTT. Its protein is CASSAGTDTQYF.

This chain joins TRBV10-3 and TRBJ2-5; 7 bases are a match to TRBD2. Per germline, CDR1 ENHRY and CDR2 SYGVKD. V shed 7 bases and J 2 bases; nucleotides not matched to a gene: 7. The CDR3 runs 14 residues. The chain's CDR3 is CAITPSGGQETQYF. Here the CDR3 DNA reads TGTGCCATCACCCCTAGCGGAGGGCAAGAGACCCAGTACTTC.

This clonotype was found a few times. The rearrangement links TRBV12-3 or TRBV12-4 to TRBJ2-5; D could derive from TRBD1 or TRBD2 (6 bases each). The CDR3 extends over 15 amino acids. Trimming removed 2 bases at V and 5 bases at J, with 15 bases between. The CDR3 sequence is CASSLRRGDMETQYF. CDR3 coding DNA: TGTGCCAGCAGTTTAAGAAGGGGGGATATGGAGACCCAGTACTTC.

The gene calls are TRBV12-3 or TRBV12-4 and TRBJ2-2; 13 bases agree with TRBD2. This CDR3 has 15 amino acids. V lost 3 bases, J lost 6 bases, and 1 base stayed unmatched. The DNA for the CDR3 is TGTGCCAGCAGTTTCGGACTAGCGGGAGCCGGGGAGCTGTTTTTT. Translating it yields CASSFGLAGAGELFF.

This clonotype was recorded at least ten times. One end of the junction fails to match germline, which may point to a read error. The chain couples TRBV5-1 to TRBJ1-1; the match to TRBD1 covers 7 bases. Germline V CDR1 and CDR2: SGHRS, YFSETQ. The CDR3 loop spans 14 amino acids. Here the CDR3 DNA reads TGTGCCAGCAGCTCCGGGACAGAGAACACTGAAGCTTTCTTT. Its protein is CASSSGTENTEAFF. The whole variable domain, remainder taken from reference TRBV5-1 and TRBJ1-1, is KAGVTQTPRYLIKTRGQQVTLSCSPISGHRSVSWYQQTPGQGLQFLFEYFSETQRNKGNFPGRFSGRQFSNSRSEMNVSTLELGDSALYLCASSSGTENTEAFFGQGTRLTVV.

A remark on this clonotype: Mismatch with germline at one junction end may stem from a read error. The V call is TRBV29-1, the J call TRBJ2-7, with 8 bases that match TRBD1. This CDR3 has 12 amino acids. CDR1 and CDR2 from the germline V gene are SQVTM and ANQGSEA. The CDR3 DNA is TGCAGCGTCGCAGGACAGGGTGGCGAGCGGTACTTC. It is translated as CSVAGQGGERYF.

The chain employs TRBV11-2 and TRBJ2-7; 9 bases are shared with TRBD2. The V gene's germline CDR1 is SGHAT and CDR2 FQNNGV. Trimming took 1 base from V and 3 from J; bases not matched to a gene: 4. This CDR3 has 15 residues. DNA for the CDR3: TGTGCCAGCAGCTTAGGGCGGGGGGGGGTCTACGAGCAGTACTTC. Translating it yields CASSLGRGGVYEQYF. The complete variable domain, with remaining parts taken from reference TRBV11-2 and TRBJ2-7, reads EAGVAQSPRYKIIEKRQSVAFWCNPISGHATLYWYQQILGQGPKLLIQFQNNGVVDDSQLPKDRFSAERLKGVDSTLKIQPAKLEDSAVYLCASSLGRGGVYEQYFGPGTRLTVT.

This clonotype was observed a handful of times. This rearrangement joins TRBV6-2 or TRBV6-3 to TRBJ2-2; a weak D match, TRBD2 (6 bases). The CDR3 sequence is 15 residues long. The germline V gene has CDR1 MNHEY and CDR2 SVGEGT. V was pared by 3 bases and J by 8 bases, with 16 bases between. The CDR3 is CASSYNGRREGELFF. The CDR3 coding sequence is TGTGCCAGCAGTTATAACGGGCGGAGGGAGGGGGAGCTGTTTTTT.

This clonotype was recorded at least ten times. CDR3: CASSISGTKVYEQYF. As DNA, the CDR3 is TGTGCCAGTAGTATATCCGGGACTAAAGTTTACGAGCAGTACTTC. This chain links TRBV19 with TRBJ2-7; 7 bases align to TRBD2. V shed 2 bases, J shed 4 bases, and the junction held 8 bases outside the gene matches. In germline, CDR1 is LNHDA, CDR2 SQIVND (reference sequence). The CDR3 length is 15 residues. The full variable domain, completed using reference TRBV19 and TRBJ2-7, is DGGITQSPKYLFRKEGQNVTLSCEQNLNHDAMYWYRQDPGQGLRLIYYSQIVNDFQKGDIAEGYSVSREKKESFPLTVTSAQKNPTAFYLCASSISGTKVYEQYFGPGTRLTVT.

This clonotype was seen a handful of times. The V call is TRBV6-2 or TRBV6-3, the J call TRBJ1-5; perhaps TRBD1 as D (5 bases). The CDR3 has 13 amino acids. Trimming took 7 bases from V and 6 from J, leaving 13 bases between them. Germline V gives CDR1 MNHEY, CDR2 SVGEGT. The CDR3 here is CASTSRGGQPQHF. The CDR3 DNA reads TGTGCCAGCACCTCCCGGGGCGGTCAGCCCCAGCATTTT.

In this sample, this clonotype turned up a few times. V usage is TRBV20-1 and J usage is TRBJ2-7, with 7 bases identical to TRBD2. Germline trimming cut 5 bases from V and 3 bases from J; bases unmatched to any gene: 10. Germline V CDR1 and CDR2: DFQATT, SNEGSKA (reference sequence). The CDR3 extends over 14 amino acids. CDR3 sequence: CSAGGGVGGYEQYF. The CDR3 coding sequence is TGCAGTGCTGGGGGGGGAGTGGGAGGCTACGAGCAGTACTTC.

V is TRBV4-1 and J is TRBJ1-3; a weak D match, TRBD1 (5 bases). Germline V gives CDR1 MGHRA, CDR2 YSYEKL. This CDR3 is 16 amino acids long. V was cut by 2 bases and J by 0 bases, with 11 bases left in between. The CDR3 spells CASSQHAGPSGNTIYF. CDR3 nucleotide sequence: TGCGCCAGCAGCCAACATGCGGGACCCTCTGGAAACACCATATATTTT.

This chain uses TRBV5-1 with TRBJ2-5; no definite D call. Trimming pared 2 bases from V and 2 bases from J, leaving 19 bases between. The CDR3 is 17 residues long. Germline V gene data show CDR1 as SGHRS and CDR2 as YFSETQ. CDR3 sequence: CASSFETSYYNQETQYF. The CDR3 DNA is TGCGCCAGCAGCTTTGAAACAAGCTACTACAATCAAGAGACCCAGTACTTC.

The chain combines TRBV5-8 with TRBJ1-5; a possible D gene is TRBD1 (5 bases). V was clipped by 0 bases and J by 5 bases, with 12 bases between them. The CDR3 runs to 15 residues. CDR1 and CDR2 (germline): SGHTS, YDEGEE. CDR3 protein: CASSLGAGRHQPQHF. CDR3 DNA sequence: TGTGCCAGCAGCTTGGGGGCGGGACGCCATCAGCCCCAGCATTTT.

The V and J genes are TRBV15 and TRBJ1-5; TRBD1 matches 9 bases. The CDR3 totals 15 residues. Germline V gene lookup returns CDR1 LNHNV and CDR2 YYDKDF (reference sequence). The V and J ends lost 1 base and 7 bases, in that order; junction bases with no gene match: 5. This CDR3 reads CATSRGDRAIQPQHF. In nucleotides, the CDR3 is TGTGCCACCAGCAGAGGGGACAGGGCTATACAGCCCCAGCATTTT.

This clonotype has more than one count but fewer than ten. V and J are TRBV27 and TRBJ2-7; TRBD1 might be the D (6 bases). The CDR3 is 13 amino acids. CDR1 is MNHEY and CDR2 is SMNVEV in the germline V gene (reference sequence). V lost 8 bases and J lost 3, with 14 bases in between. The CDR3, as DNA: TGTGCCAGCGGACAGACAGATCACTACGAGCAGTACTTC. Amino acids: CASGQTDHYEQYF.

The V and J genes are TRBV20-1 and TRBJ1-2; D is perhaps TRBD1 (5 bases). Germline CDR1 is DFQATT and CDR2 is SNEGSKA (reference sequence). The CDR3 has 17 amino acids. With 2 bases removed from V and 4 bases from J, the gap between germline ends came to 23 bases. The CDR3, as DNA: TGCAGTGCTAGAATCGGGGGGACGGCCCGCGCAGGCTATGGCTACACCTTC. Its translation: CSARIGGTARAGYGYTF.

This clonotype was found a few times. This chain links TRBV12-3 or TRBV12-4 with TRBJ1-2; D is perhaps TRBD1 (5 bases). This CDR3 has 14 residues. V gave up 0 bases and J gave up 6 bases, with 11 bases separating them. CDR3 nucleotides: TGTGCCAGCAGTTTAGCGGTCGGACAAAATGGCTACACCTTC. It codes for CASSLAVGQNGYTF.

The rearrangement uses TRBV6-1 and TRBJ1-5; D might be TRBD1 (6 bases). Germline values: CDR1 MNHNS, CDR2 SASEGT. V was trimmed by 5 bases and J by 3 bases, leaving 23 bases between them. This CDR3 has 18 residues. CDR3 protein: CASSPSRVLGGDNQPQHF. In DNA form, the CDR3 reads TGTGCCAGCAGTCCATCTCGTGTTTTGGGGGGCGACAATCAGCCCCAGCATTTT.

This sequence joins TRBV5-1 and TRBJ2-3, with TRBD2 as a possible D gene (5 bases). CDR1 SGHRS and CDR2 YFSETQ come from the germline V gene. This CDR3 comprises 14 residues. V was cut by 7 bases and J by 4 bases, with 16 bases left in between. The CDR3 nucleotides read TGCGCCAGCTCGCGGAGCGGAGTGGCAGATACGCAGTATTTT. Encoded protein: CASSRSGVADTQYF. Looking up the rest from reference TRBV5-1 and TRBJ2-3 gives the full variable domain: KAGVTQTPRYLIKTRGQQVTLSCSPISGHRSVSWYQQTPGQGLQFLFEYFSETQRNKGNFPGRFSGRQFSNSRSEMNVSTLELGDSALYLCASSRSGVADTQYFGPGTRLTVL.